The 25 T cell receptor beta chains below all came from one sample that was sequenced in a study of Graves' ophthalmopathy and Graves' hyperthyroidism listed by TCRdb under 2018. The run used an Illumina HiSeq 2000. For repertoire sequencing, the TCR beta CDR3 regions were amplified from RNA transcripts. The first round was an RT-PCR using HTBI primers with the Qiagen OneStep RT-PCR kit, and this first round was followed by a second-round multiplex PCR, then size selection and purification. Clones were called with MiXCR by TCRdb after fastp trimmed the public reads at Q25, and only in-frame beta chains were retained. Rows matching on CDR3 protein sequence are summarized as one entry with the most common DNA and genes. Counted in this sample were 300,000 or so distinct CDR3 sequences; roughly 15% of them appeared once. The ten biggest clones cover roughly 12% of the sample. The sequencing sample was made of peripheral blood. These receptors came from an adult man with Graves' ophthalmopathy.

In this sample, this clonotype turned up many times. The chain joins TRBV6-2 or TRBV6-3 to TRBJ1-1, with D possibly matching TRBD1 (5 bases). CDR1 and CDR2 (germline): MNHEY, SVGEGT. The CDR3 runs 15 residues. Deletions cut 5 bases from V and 2 bases from J, with 15 bases between. CDR3 sequence: CASSRQNPINTEAFF. CDR3 coding DNA: TGTGCCAGCAGTAGACAGAACCCAATTAACACTGAAGCTTTCTTT.

This clonotype appeared many times. This rearrangement joins TRBV7-2 to TRBJ2-7, with no clear D. Trimming cost V 5 bases and J 3 bases, with 8 bases left between them. CDR1 is SGHTA and CDR2 is FQGNSA in the germline V gene. The CDR3 is 12 residues long. The CDR3 DNA reads TGTGCCAGCAGCAGGGCGAACTACGAGCAGTACTTC. Residues: CASSRANYEQYF.

Many counts were recorded for this clonotype. The J gene is TRBJ1-5, the V gene TRBV6-5; D gene unclear. From germline, CDR1 is MNHEY and CDR2 SVGAGI. The CDR3 runs to 12 residues. Trimming left V 5 bases short and J 7 bases short, with 9 bases between. CDR3 nucleotide sequence: TGTGCCAGCAGTCTAGGGCGCCAGCCCCAGCATTTT. Translation gives CASSLGRQPQHF.

The chain combines TRBV6-2 or TRBV6-3 with TRBJ1-1; possible D gene TRBD1, 5 bases. This CDR3 has 14 amino acids. The germline V and J ends were trimmed by 5 bases and 4 bases, with 14 bases remaining between them. Germline V gene data show CDR1 as MNHEY and CDR2 as SVGEGT. The CDR3 is CASSATWGTTEAFF. The DNA for the CDR3 is TGTGCCAGCAGTGCAACCTGGGGGACCACTGAAGCTTTCTTT.

This clonotype was detected ten times or more. The chain has TRBV30 and TRBJ1-1; D might be TRBD1 (5 bases). The V end lost 8 bases, the J end lost 4 bases, and 17 bases lay between the germline ends. Germline V lookup: CDR1 GTSNPN, CDR2 SVGIG (reference sequence). The CDR3 sequence is 13 residues long. CDR3 in DNA: TGTGCCGGAAATTATGGTGGGGGCACTGAAGCTTTCTTT. Protein: CAGNYGGGTEAFF.

This clonotype was recorded at least ten times. The chain carries TRBV11-1 and TRBJ1-1; D might be TRBD1 (5 bases). This CDR3 has 15 residues. V was trimmed by 5 bases and J by 3 bases, leaving 16 bases between them. Germline CDR1 reads SGHAT; CDR2 reads FQDESV (reference sequence). CDR3 residues: CASSLGTSLDTEAFF. In nucleotides, the CDR3 is TGTGCCAGCAGCCTTGGGACCTCGCTGGACACTGAAGCTTTCTTT.

This clonotype was detected a few times. The chain links TRBV30 to TRBJ1-1, with 8 bases identical to TRBD1. J lost 0 bases, V lost 5 bases, and 5 bases had no gene match. There are 14 residues in the CDR3. CDR1 and CDR2 from the germline V gene are GTSNPN and SVGIG (reference sequence). The CDR3, as DNA: TGTGCCTGGTCCTCGACAGGGGTGAACACTGAAGCTTTCTTT. As protein: CAWSSTGVNTEAFF.

The V and J genes are TRBV6-5 and TRBJ1-1; possibly TRBD1 for D (5 bases). The CDR3 has 15 residues. V lost 6 bases and J lost 5, with 19 bases in between. The germline V gene has CDR1 MNHEY and CDR2 SVGAGI. The CDR3 nucleotides are TGTGCCAGCAGGTCTCGGGGACGGGAAAGAACTGAAGCTTTCTTT. Encoded protein: CASRSRGRERTEAFF.

This clonotype was picked up many times. This chain joins TRBV6-6 and TRBJ2-7; 7 bases agree with TRBD1. CDR3 length equals 12 residues. Germline CDR1 MNHNY, CDR2 SVGAGI (reference sequence). The V gene end was trimmed by 5 bases and the J gene end by 7 bases; junction bases not matched to a gene: 5. CDR3 in amino acids: CASSRQGVEQYF. CDR3 in DNA: TGTGCCAGCAGTAGACAGGGAGTAGAGCAGTACTTC.

This clonotype was found many times. The V call is TRBV4-1, the J call TRBJ2-7; D is unclear. The CDR3 contains 13 residues. Germline V CDR1 and CDR2: MGHRA, YSYEKL. Trimming shortened V by 1 base and J by 4 bases, and 8 bases separated the two germline ends. This CDR3 is CASSQASGYEQYF. The CDR3 DNA reads as TGCGCCAGCAGCCAAGCCTCGGGTTACGAGCAGTACTTC.

This clonotype was found many times. This sequence joins TRBV20-1 and TRBJ1-2; 7 bases line up with TRBD1. CDR1 and CDR2 (germline): DFQATT, SNEGSKA (reference sequence). The V gene end was trimmed by 3 bases and the J gene end by 5 bases; junction bases not matched to a gene: 3. CDR3 size: 12 residues. For the CDR3, the DNA is TGCAGTGCTAGGGGACAGAAATATGGCTACACCTTC. It is translated as CSARGQKYGYTF.

This clonotype came up many times. CDR3 sequence: CASSEAISRGGDETQYF. CDR3 DNA: TGTGCCAGCAGTGAAGCAATCTCACGGGGAGGGGACGAGACCCAGTACTTC. The J gene is TRBJ2-5, the V gene TRBV2, with 7 bases that match TRBD2. Germline V CDR1 and CDR2: SNHLY, FYNNEI. J lost 5 bases, V lost 0 bases, and 12 bases had no gene match. The CDR3 totals 17 residues.

This sequence joins TRBV6-2 or TRBV6-3 and TRBJ2-2; TRBD2 agrees at 12 bases. Germline V lookup: CDR1 MNHEY, CDR2 SVGEGT. This CDR3 contains 18 residues. The V gene end was trimmed by 4 bases and the J gene end by 1 base; junction bases not matched to a gene: 7. The CDR3 nucleotides are TGTGCCAGCAGTTTCAGGGGGACTAGCGGGCAGAACACCGGGGAGCTGTTTTTT. It translates to CASSFRGTSGQNTGELFF.

This clonotype was counted between two and nine times. A read error may be the cause here, since a much bigger clone is one base away. The V and J genes are TRBV6-4 and TRBJ2-2, with 14 bases matching TRBD2. The CDR3 has 19 amino acids. Germline V lookup: CDR1 MRHNA, CDR2 SNTAGT. CDR3 in amino acids: CASRPRGLAGVANTGELSF. CDR3 nucleotide sequence: TGTGCCAGCAGACCAAGGGGACTAGCGGGGGTCGCGAACACCGGGGAGCTGTCTTTT.

This clonotype was counted at least ten times. The rearrangement joins TRBV12-3 or TRBV12-4 to TRBJ1-2, with D perhaps matching TRBD1 (5 bases). This CDR3 comprises 15 residues. V lost 8 bases, J lost 7 bases, and 23 bases lay in between. CDR3: CASSRGSGEVLGYTF. The CDR3 DNA follows: TGTGCCAGCTCCCGGGGGAGCGGCGAGGTACTTGGCTACACCTTC.

This clonotype was seen only a few times. The J gene is TRBJ2-7, the V gene TRBV20-1, with no clear D. The V gene lost 6 bases and the J gene lost 5 bases, with 11 bases spanning the gap. The CDR3 totals 11 residues. CDR1 is DFQATT and CDR2 is SNEGSKA in the germline V gene (reference sequence). In DNA form, the CDR3 reads TGCAGTGCCCGACTCCTACACGAGCAGTACTTC. This encodes CSARLLHEQYF.

The CDR3 is CAWSAGSSGLAGGETQYF. The CDR3 bases are TGTGCCTGGAGTGCGGGGAGTAGCGGACTAGCGGGGGGGGAGACCCAGTACTTC. V and J are TRBV30 and TRBJ2-5, with 15 bases aligning to TRBD2. The germline CDR1 and CDR2 sequences are GTSNPN and SVGIG (reference sequence). The J segment lost 5 bases and the V segment lost 1 base, leaving 11 bases of the junction unmatched. This CDR3 contains 18 residues.

This clonotype has a handful of counts. The chain uses TRBV20-1 and TRBJ2-1; D perhaps matches TRBD1 (6 bases). Trimming left V 3 bases short and J 10 bases short, with 16 bases between. Per germline, CDR1 DFQATT and CDR2 SNEGSKA (reference sequence). CDR3 size: 13 residues. The CDR3 nucleotides read TGCAGTGCTAGTGTCCAGGGGAATAGGGAGCAGTTCTTC. This translates into CSASVQGNREQFF.

This clonotype was observed at least ten times. This chain connects TRBV2 to TRBJ1-2; possible D gene TRBD1, 5 bases. The CDR3 spans 14 residues. Germline V CDR1 and CDR2: SNHLY, FYNNEI. The V end was cut by 1 base, the J end by 2 bases, with 8 bases between. This chain's CDR3 is CASSEGDRNYGYTF. DNA for the CDR3: TGTGCCAGCAGTGAAGGTGACAGAAACTATGGCTACACCTTC.

This clonotype was detected ten times or more. The chain combines TRBV9 with TRBJ2-5; the D call may be TRBD1 or TRBD2 (7 bases each). Trimming removed 0 bases at V and 6 bases at J, with 15 bases between. This CDR3 spans 15 amino acids. Germline V gene data show CDR1 as SGDLS and CDR2 as YYNGEE. CDR3 residues: CASSVASGTEKTQYF. In nucleotides, the CDR3 is TGTGCCAGCAGCGTAGCCAGCGGGACAGAAAAGACCCAGTACTTC.

Many counts were recorded for this clonotype. A junction boundary mismatches the germline segment, possibly from a read error. The chain uses TRBV20-1 and TRBJ2-6; TRBD1 is a possible D gene (6 bases). The CDR3 runs to 13 residues. The germline V gene encodes CDR1 DFQATT and CDR2 SNEGSKA (reference sequence). The CDR3 region is CSFRGTGANVQTF. The CDR3 coding sequence is TGCAGCTTCAGGGGCACTGGGGCCAACGTCCAGACTTTC.

This clonotype occurred many times. The rearrangement uses TRBV20-1 and TRBJ1-4; tentatively, D is TRBD1 (6 bases). Per the germline V gene, CDR1 is DFQATT and CDR2 is SNEGSKA (reference sequence). Trimming removed 0 bases at V and 8 bases at J, with 16 bases between. This CDR3 region has 15 residues. The CDR3 here is CSARDPAGQGEKLFF. The CDR3 nucleotides read TGCAGTGCTAGAGATCCCGCAGGCCAGGGGGAAAAACTGTTTTTT.

This clonotype was seen repeatedly, ten times or more. The rearrangement links TRBV20-1 to TRBJ1-3, with D maybe TRBD1 (5 bases). Germline values: CDR1 DFQATT, CDR2 SNEGSKA (reference sequence). Trimming removed 6 bases from V and 0 bases from J, with 6 bases in between. CDR3 length equals 12 residues. The CDR3 protein is CSAGGSGNTIYF. The CDR3 coding sequence is TGCAGTGCCGGGGGCTCTGGAAACACCATATATTTT.

There are many counts of this clonotype. V and J are TRBV2 and TRBJ2-5; D perhaps matches TRBD1 (6 bases). V was shortened by 8 bases and J by 5 bases, with 24 bases between the two germline ends. CDR1 is SNHLY, CDR2 FYNNEI, per germline. The CDR3 has 16 amino acids. The CDR3 region has the DNA TGTGCCAGCGAACCTACCTACGGGCAGGGGATTGAGACCCAGTACTTC. It encodes CASEPTYGQGIETQYF.

This clonotype was detected ten times or more. This sequence joins TRBV13 and TRBJ1-5, with 9 bases identical to TRBD1. J gave up 5 bases and V 0 bases, and 2 bases lay outside the gene matches. The CDR3 has 15 amino acids. Germline V gene lookup returns CDR1 PRHDT and CDR2 FYEKMQ (reference sequence). CDR3 DNA sequence: TGTGCCAGCAGCTTAGGGACAGGGGGGGATCAGCCCCAGCATTTT. It specifies CASSLGTGGDQPQHF.